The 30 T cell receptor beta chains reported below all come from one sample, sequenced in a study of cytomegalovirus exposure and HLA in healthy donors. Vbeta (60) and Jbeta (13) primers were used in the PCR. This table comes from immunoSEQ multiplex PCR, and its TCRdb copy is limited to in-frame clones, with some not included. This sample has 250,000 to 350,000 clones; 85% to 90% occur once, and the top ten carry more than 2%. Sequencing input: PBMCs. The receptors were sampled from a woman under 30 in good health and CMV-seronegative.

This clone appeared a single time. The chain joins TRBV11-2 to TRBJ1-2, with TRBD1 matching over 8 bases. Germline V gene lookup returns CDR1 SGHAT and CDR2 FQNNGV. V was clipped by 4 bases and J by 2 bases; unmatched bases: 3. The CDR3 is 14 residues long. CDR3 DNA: TGTGCCAGCAGCTCGGGACAGGTGAACTATGGCTACACCTTC. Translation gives CASSSGQVNYGYTF.

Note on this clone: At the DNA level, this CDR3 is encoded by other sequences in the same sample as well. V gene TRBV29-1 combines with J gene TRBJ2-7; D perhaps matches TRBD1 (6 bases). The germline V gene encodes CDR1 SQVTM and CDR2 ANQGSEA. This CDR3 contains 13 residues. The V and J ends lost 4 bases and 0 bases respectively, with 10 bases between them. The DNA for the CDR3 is TGCAGCGTTGGGGGCAGGGGCTCCTACGAGCAGTACTTC. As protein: CSVGGRGSYEQYF.

The CDR3 protein is CASARQGLETQYF. In DNA form, the CDR3 reads TGTGCCAGCGCCAGACAGGGGTTGGAGACCCAGTACTTC. The V and J genes are TRBV2 and TRBJ2-5; 8 bases line up with TRBD1. J gave up 5 bases and V 8 bases, and 7 bases lay outside the gene matches. There are 13 residues in the CDR3. The germline V gene encodes CDR1 SNHLY and CDR2 FYNNEI.

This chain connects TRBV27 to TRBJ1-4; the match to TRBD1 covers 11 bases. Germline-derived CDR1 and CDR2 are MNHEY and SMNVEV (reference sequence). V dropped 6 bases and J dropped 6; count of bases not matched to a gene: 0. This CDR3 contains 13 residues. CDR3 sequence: CASRGQGDEKLFF. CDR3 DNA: TGTGCCAGCAGGGGACAGGGGGATGAAAAACTGTTTTTT.

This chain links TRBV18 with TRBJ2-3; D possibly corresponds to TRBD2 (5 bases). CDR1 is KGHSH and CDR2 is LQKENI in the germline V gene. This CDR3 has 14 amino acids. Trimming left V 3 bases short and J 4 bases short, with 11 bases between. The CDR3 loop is CASSPFGSSDTQYF. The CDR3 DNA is TGTGCCAGCTCACCGTTTGGGAGTTCAGATACGCAGTATTTT. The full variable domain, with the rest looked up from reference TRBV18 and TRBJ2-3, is NAGVMQNPRHLVRRRGQEARLRCSPMKGHSHVYWYRQLPEEGLKFMVYLQKENIIDESGMPKERFSAEFPKEGPSILRIQQVVRGDSAAYFCASSPFGSSDTQYFGPGTRLTVL.

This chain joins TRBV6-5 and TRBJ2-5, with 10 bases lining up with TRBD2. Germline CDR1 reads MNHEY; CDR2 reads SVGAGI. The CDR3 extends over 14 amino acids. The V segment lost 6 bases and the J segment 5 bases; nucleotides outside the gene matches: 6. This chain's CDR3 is CASSERGGRETQYF. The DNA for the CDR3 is TGTGCCAGCAGCGAGCGGGGGGGCCGGGAGACCCAGTACTTC.

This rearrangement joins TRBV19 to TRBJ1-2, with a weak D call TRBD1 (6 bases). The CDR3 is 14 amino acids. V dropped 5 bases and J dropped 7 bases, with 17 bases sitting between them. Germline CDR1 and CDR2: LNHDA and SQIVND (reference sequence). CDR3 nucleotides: TGTGCCAGTAGTCCGAATACCGGGACAAGTGGCTACACCTTC. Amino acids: CASSPNTGTSGYTF.

CDR3: CASSVPPKVYARRSTEAFF. CDR3 in DNA: TGTGCCAGCAGCGTACCCCCGAAGGTGTACGCAAGGAGGAGCACTGAAGCTTTCTTT. The chain uses TRBV9 and TRBJ1-1; D is uncertain. Trimming cost V 1 base and J 4 bases, with 26 bases left between them. Germline V lookup: CDR1 SGDLS, CDR2 YYNGEE. The CDR3 has 19 amino acids.

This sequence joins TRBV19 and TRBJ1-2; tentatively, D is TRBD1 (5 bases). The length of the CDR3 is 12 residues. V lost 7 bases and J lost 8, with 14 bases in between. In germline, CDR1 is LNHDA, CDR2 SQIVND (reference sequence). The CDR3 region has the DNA TGTGCCAGTACCAATGGGAAGGGGGGCTACACCTTC. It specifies CASTNGKGGYTF.

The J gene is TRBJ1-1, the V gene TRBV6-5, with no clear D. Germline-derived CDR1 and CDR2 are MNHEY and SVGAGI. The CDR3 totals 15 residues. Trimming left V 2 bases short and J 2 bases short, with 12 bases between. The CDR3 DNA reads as TGTGCCAGCAGTTACCGCCCAGTCGTTAACACTGAAGCTTTCTTT. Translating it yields CASSYRPVVNTEAFF.

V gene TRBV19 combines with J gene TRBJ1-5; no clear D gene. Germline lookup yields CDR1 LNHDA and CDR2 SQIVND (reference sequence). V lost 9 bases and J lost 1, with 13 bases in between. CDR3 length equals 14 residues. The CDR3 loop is CASRPRVSNQPQHF. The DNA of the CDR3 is TGTGCCAGCCGCCCGAGGGTCAGCAATCAGCCCCAGCATTTT.

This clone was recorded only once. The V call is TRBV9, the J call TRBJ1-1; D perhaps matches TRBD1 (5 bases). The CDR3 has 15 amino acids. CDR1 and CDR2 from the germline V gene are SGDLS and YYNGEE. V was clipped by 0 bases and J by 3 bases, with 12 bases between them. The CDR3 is CASSVAKGDDTEAFF. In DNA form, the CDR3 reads TGTGCCAGCAGCGTAGCTAAAGGGGATGACACTGAAGCTTTCTTT.

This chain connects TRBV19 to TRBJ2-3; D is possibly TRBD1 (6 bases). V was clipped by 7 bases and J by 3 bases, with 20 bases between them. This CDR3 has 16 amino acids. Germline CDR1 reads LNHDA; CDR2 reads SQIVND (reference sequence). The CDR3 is CASTQQTGLETDTQYF. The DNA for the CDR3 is TGTGCCAGTACCCAGCAAACAGGGTTGGAGACAGATACGCAGTATTTT.

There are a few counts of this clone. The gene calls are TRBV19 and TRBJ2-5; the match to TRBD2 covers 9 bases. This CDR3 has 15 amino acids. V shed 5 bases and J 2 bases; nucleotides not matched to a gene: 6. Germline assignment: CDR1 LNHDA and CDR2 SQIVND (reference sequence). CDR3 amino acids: CASSDLAGVQETQYF. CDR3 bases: TGTGCCAGTAGTGATTTAGCGGGGGTGCAAGAGACCCAGTACTTC.

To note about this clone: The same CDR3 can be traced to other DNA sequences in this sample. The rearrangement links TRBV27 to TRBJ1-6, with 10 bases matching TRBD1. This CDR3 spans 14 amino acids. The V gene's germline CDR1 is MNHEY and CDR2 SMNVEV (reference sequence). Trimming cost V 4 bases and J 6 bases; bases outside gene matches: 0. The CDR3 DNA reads TGTGCCAGCAGTTGGACAGGGGGTAATTCACCCCTCCACTTT. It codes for CASSWTGGNSPLHF.

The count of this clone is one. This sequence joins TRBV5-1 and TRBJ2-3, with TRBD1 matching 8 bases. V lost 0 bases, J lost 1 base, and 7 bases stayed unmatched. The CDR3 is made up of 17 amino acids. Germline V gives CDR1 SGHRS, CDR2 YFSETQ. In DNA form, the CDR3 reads TGCGCCAGCAGCTTGGGGCAGGGGGCTCGCGGCACAGATACGCAGTATTTT. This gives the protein CASSLGQGARGTDTQYF.

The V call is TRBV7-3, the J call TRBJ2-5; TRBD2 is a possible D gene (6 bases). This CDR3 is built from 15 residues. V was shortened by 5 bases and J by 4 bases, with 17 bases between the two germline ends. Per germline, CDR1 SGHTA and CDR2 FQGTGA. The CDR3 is CASSPGTAGGETQYF. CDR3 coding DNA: TGTGCCAGCAGCCCAGGGACGGCCGGGGGAGAGACCCAGTACTTC.

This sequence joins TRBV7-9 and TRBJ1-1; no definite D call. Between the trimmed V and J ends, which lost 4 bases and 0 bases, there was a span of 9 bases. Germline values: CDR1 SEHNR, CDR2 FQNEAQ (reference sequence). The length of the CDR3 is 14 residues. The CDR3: CASSSPQMNTEAFF. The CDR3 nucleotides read TGTGCCAGCAGCTCACCCCAGATGAACACTGAAGCTTTCTTT.

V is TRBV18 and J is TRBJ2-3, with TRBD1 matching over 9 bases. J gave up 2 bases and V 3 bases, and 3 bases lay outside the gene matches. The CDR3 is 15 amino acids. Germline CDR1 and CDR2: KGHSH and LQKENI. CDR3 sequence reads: CASSPGTGSTDTQYF. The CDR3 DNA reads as TGTGCCAGCTCACCCGGGACAGGGTCCACAGATACGCAGTATTTT.

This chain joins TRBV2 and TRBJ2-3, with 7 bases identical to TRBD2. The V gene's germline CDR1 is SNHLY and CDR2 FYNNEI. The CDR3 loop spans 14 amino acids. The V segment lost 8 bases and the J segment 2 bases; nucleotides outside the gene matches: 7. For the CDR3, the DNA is TGTGCCAGCCCGGGGGACTACCTCACAGATACGCAGTATTTT. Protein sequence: CASPGDYLTDTQYF.

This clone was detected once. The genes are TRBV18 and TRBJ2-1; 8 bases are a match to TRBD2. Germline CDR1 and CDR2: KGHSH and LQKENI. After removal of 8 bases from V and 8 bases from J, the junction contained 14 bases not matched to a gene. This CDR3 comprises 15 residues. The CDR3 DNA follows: TGTGCCAGCCATCCCCACAGCTCCGGGGGGGATGAGCAGTTCTTC. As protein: CASHPHSSGGDEQFF. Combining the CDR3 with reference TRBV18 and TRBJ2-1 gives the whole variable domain NAGVMQNPRHLVRRRGQEARLRCSPMKGHSHVYWYRQLPEEGLKFMVYLQKENIIDESGMPKERFSAEFPKEGPSILRIQQVVRGDSAAYFCASHPHSSGGDEQFFGPGTRLTVL.

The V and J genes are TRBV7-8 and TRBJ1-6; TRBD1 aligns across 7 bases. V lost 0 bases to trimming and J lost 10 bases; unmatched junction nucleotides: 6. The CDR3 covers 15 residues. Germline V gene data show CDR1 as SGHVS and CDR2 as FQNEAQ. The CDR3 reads CASSLAQGIGSPLHF. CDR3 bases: TGTGCCAGCAGCTTAGCACAGGGGATAGGGTCACCCCTCCACTTT.

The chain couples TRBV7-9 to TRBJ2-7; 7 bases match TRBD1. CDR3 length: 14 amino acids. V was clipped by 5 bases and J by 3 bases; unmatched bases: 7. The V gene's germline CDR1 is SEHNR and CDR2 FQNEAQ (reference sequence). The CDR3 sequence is CASSPPGTVYEQYF. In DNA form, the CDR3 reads TGTGCCAGCAGCCCCCCCGGGACAGTCTACGAGCAGTACTTC.

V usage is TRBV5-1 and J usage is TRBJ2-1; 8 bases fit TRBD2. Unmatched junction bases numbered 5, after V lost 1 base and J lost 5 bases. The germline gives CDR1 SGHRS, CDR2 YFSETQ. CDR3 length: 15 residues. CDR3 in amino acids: CASSLSGGSNNEQFF. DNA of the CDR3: TGCGCCAGCAGCTTGAGCGGGGGCTCTAACAATGAGCAGTTCTTC.

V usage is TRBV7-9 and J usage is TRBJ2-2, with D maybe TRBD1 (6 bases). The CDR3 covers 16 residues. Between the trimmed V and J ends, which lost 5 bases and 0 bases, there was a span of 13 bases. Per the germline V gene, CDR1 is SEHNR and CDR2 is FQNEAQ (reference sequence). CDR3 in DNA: TGTGCCAGCAGCCCATTACGGACAGCGAACACCGGGGAGCTGTTTTTT. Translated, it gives CASSPLRTANTGELFF.

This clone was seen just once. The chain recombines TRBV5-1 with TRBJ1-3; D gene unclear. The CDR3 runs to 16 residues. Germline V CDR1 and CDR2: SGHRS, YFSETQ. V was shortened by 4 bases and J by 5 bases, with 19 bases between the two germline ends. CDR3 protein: CASSRWIDGERNTIYF. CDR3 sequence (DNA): TGCGCCAGCAGCCGTTGGATCGACGGAGAAAGAAACACCATATATTTT.

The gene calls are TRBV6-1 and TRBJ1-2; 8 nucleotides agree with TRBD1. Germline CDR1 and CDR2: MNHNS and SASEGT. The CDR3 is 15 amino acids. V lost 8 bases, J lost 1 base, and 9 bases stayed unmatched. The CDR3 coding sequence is TGTGCCAGCTTAGGGCAGGGGGCTTATAACTATGGCTACACCTTC. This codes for CASLGQGAYNYGYTF.

CDR3 sequence: CASSVGVSSYNEQFF. In DNA form, the CDR3 reads TGTGCCAGCAGTGTCGGGGTTAGCTCCTACAATGAGCAGTTCTTC. The chain uses TRBV25-1 and TRBJ2-1, with D tentatively TRBD2 (5 bases). Germline loops: CDR1 MGHDK, CDR2 SYGVNS. Trimming shortened V by 4 bases and J by 0 bases, and 10 bases separated the two germline ends. This CDR3 region has 15 residues. The complete variable domain, with remaining parts taken from reference TRBV25-1 and TRBJ2-1, reads EADIYQTPRYLVIGTGKKITLECSQTMGHDKMYWYQQDPGMELHLIHYSYGVNSTEKGDLSSESTVSRIRTEHFPLTLESARPSHTSQYLCASSVGVSSYNEQFFGPGTRLTVL.

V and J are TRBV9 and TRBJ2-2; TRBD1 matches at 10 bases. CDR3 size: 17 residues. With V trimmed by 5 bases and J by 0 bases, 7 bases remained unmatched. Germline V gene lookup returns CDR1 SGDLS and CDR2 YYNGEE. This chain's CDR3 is CASSPGQGFANTGELFF. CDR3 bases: TGTGCCAGCAGTCCGGGACAGGGGTTCGCGAACACCGGGGAGCTGTTTTTT.

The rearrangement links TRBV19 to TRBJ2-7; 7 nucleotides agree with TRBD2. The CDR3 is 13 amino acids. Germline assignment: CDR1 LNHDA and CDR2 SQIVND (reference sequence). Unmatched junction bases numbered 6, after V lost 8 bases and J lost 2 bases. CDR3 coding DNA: TGTGCCAGTGAGGGGAGGGGCACCTACGAGCAGTACTTC. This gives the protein CASEGRGTYEQYF.